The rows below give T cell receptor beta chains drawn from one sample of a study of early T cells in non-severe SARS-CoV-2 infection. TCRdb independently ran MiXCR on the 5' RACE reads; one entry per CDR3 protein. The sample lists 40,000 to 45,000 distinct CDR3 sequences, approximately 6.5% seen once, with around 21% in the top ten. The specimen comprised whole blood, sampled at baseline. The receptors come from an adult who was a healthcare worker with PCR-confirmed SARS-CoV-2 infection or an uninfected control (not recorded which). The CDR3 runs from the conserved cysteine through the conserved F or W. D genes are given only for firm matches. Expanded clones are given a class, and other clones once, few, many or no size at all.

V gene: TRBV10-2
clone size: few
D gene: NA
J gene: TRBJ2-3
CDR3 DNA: TGCGCCAGCAAACACTCCACAGATACGCAGTATTTT
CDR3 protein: CASKHSTDTQYF

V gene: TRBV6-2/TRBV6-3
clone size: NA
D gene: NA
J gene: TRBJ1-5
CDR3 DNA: TGTGCCAGCAGTTACACAGGGTCTGGCAAGCCCCAGCATTTT
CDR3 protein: CASSYTGSGKPQHF

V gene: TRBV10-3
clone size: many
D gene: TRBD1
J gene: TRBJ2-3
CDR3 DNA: TGTGCCATCAGTCCACAGGGGGCGGGAACAGATACGCAGTATTTT
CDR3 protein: CAISPQGAGTDTQYF

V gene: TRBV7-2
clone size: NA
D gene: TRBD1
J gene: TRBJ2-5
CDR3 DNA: TGTGCCAGCAGCTGGACAGGGAAGGAGACCCAGTACTTC
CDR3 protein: CASSWTGKETQYF

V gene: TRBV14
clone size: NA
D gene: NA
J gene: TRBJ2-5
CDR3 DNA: TGTGCCAGCAGCCATCCCCCCAGCGGTACCCAAGAGACCCAGTACTTC
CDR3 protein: CASSHPPSGTQETQYF

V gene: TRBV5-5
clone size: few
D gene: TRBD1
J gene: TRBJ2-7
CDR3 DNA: TGTGCCAGCAGCCTACACTCGACAGGGGAGGCTGAGCAGTACTTC
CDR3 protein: CASSLHSTGEAEQYF

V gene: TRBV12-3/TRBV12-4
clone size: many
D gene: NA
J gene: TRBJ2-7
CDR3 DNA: TGTGCCAGCAGTTTCACCGGGACAAGGAGCGAGCAGTACTTC
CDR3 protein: CASSFTGTRSEQYF

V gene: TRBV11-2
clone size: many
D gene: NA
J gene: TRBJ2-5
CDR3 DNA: TGTGCCAGCAGCCCCGGAGGCCTAAGCGGAGAGACCCAGTACTTC
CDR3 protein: CASSPGGLSGETQYF

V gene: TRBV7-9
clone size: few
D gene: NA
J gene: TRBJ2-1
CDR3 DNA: TGTGCCAGCAGCTACAAGCATGCTTTTGAGCAGTTCTTC
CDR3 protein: CASSYKHAFEQFF

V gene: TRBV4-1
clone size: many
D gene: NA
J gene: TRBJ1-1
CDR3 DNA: TGCGCCAGCAGCCAAGATCGAGCGGGGAAGAACACTGAAGCTTTCTTT
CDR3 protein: CASSQDRAGKNTEAFF

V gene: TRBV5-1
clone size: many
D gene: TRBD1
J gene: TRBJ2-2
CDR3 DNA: TGCGCCAGCAGCCCGGGACAGGGAGGAACCGGGGAGCTGTTTTTT
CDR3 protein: CASSPGQGGTGELFF

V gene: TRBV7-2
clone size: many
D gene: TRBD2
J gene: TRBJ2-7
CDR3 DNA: TGTGCCAGCAGCTTACGACTAGCGCGGGAGCAGTACTTC
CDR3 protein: CASSLRLAREQYF

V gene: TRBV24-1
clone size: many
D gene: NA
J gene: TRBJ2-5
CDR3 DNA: TGTGCCACCAGTTTTGGTTCGGCCCAGTACTTC
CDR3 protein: CATSFGSAQYF

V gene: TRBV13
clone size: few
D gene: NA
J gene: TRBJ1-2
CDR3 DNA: TGTGCCAGCACACTACAGGGAGGCTATGGCTACACCTTC
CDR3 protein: CASTLQGGYGYTF

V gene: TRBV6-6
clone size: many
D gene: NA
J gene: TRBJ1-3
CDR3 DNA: TGTGCCAGCAGCCCCTCCGGCAGCTCTGGAAACACCATATATTTT
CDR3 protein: CASSPSGSSGNTIYF

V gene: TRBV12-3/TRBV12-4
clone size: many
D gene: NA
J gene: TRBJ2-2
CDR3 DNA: TGTGCCAGCAGTTTTTGGAACACCGGGGAGCTGTTTTTT
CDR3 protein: CASSFWNTGELFF

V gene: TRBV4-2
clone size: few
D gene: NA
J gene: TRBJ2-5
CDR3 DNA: TGTGCCAGCAGCCAAGCCATGCAAGAGACCCAGTACTTC
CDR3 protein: CASSQAMQETQYF

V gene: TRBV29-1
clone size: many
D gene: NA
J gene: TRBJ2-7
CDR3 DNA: TGCAGCGTTGAAGAGTTCTACGAGCAGTACTTC
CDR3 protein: CSVEEFYEQYF

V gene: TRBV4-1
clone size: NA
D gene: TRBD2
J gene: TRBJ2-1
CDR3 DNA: TGCGCCAGCAGCCAAGAAGCGGCGGGAGGGCCCGGGGGTGAGCAGTTCTTC
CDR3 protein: CASSQEAAGGPGGEQFF

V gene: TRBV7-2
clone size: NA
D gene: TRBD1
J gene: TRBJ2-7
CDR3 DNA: TGTGCCAGCAGTCCGACAGGGGGCGGCGAGCAGTACTTC
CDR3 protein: CASSPTGGGEQYF

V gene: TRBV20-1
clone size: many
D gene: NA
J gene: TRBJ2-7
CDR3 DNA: TGCAGTGCTAGCTCTTTGCGTAGGATCGAGCAGTACTTC
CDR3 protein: CSASSLRRIEQYF

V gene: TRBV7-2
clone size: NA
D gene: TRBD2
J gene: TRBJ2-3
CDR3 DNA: TGTGCCAGCAGCTTTCAACCGGGACTAGCGGCGTCCACAGATACGCAGTATTTT
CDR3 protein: CASSFQPGLAASTDTQYF

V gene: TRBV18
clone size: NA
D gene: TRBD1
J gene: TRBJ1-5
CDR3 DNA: TGTGCCAGCTCACGGGACAGGGAACAGCCCCAGCATTTT
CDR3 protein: CASSRDREQPQHF

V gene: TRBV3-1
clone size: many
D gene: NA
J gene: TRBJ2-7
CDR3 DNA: TGTGCCAGCTCAAAGGGGCTGTCCTACGAGCAGTACTTC
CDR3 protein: CASSKGLSYEQYF

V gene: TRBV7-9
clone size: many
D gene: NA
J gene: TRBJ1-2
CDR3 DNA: TGTGCCAGCAGCCTAGAGGTCCCGGGGCAATCTTACACCTTC
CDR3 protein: CASSLEVPGQSYTF

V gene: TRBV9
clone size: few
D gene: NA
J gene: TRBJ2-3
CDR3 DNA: TGTGCCAGCAGCCCCAATGCGGGTGGGACAGATACGCAGTATTTT
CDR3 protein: CASSPNAGGTDTQYF

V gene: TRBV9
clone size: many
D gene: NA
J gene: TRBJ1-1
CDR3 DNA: TGTGCCAGCAGCGTAGGTACGAGGTCTGAAGCTTTCTTT
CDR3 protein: CASSVGTRSEAFF

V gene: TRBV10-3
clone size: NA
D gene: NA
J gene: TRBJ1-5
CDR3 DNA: TGTGCCTCCCGCGGGGGGGATAGCAATCAGCCCCAGCATTTT
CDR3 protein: CASRGGDSNQPQHF

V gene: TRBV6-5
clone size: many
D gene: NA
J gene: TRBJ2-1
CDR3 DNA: TGTGCCAGCAGTTACTTACCGGGGACCAATGAGCAGTTCTTC
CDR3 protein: CASSYLPGTNEQFF

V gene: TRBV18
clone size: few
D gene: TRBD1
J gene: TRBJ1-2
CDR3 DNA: TGTGCCAGCTCTTGGGACAGGGGGCTGCATGGCTACACCTTC
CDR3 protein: CASSWDRGLHGYTF

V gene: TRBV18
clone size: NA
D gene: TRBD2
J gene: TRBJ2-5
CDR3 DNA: TGTGCCAGCTCACCACAACTGGCGGGAGAGAAGGAGACCCAGTACTTC
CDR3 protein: CASSPQLAGEKETQYF

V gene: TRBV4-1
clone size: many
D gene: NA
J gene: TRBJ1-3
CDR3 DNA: TGCGCCAGCAGCCACGGCGGGAACTCTGGAAACACCATATATTTT
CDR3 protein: CASSHGGNSGNTIYF

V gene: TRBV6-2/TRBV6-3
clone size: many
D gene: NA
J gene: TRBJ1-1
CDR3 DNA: TGTGCCAGCAGCTCAGACGAGAGGACTGAAGCTTTCTTT
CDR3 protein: CASSSDERTEAFF